The subject of this entry is one T cell receptor (beta chain). Antigen unknown. MiXCR, run by TCRdb on the RT-PCR reads, gives a single entry per CDR3 protein. The data hold a few hundred thousand distinct CDR3 sequences, with around 22% observed a single time. This sample is drawn from a study of response to subunit inactivated influenza vaccine. Study-wide results and caveats: The authors suggested that every seasonal influenza vaccination recruits few new T cells.

The sequencing here drew on PBMCs from blood, taken around 22 months after vaccination. The clonotype was recovered from a man aged 45 to 75 who received an inactivated influenza vaccine.

CDR3 sequence (DNA): TGCAGTGCTAGCCGACTAGCGGGAGGGTCAAGAGATACGCAGTATTTT. Translated: CSASRLAGGSRDTQYF. The V call is TRBV20-1, the J call TRBJ2-3; TRBD2 aligns across 14 bases. The V and J ends lost 3 bases and 5 bases, in that order; junction bases with no gene match: 7. This CDR3 spans 16 amino acids. CDR1 and CDR2 from the germline V gene are DFQATT and SNEGSKA (reference sequence).